In this sample, the clone carrying this TCR beta chain turned up a few times. This sample stems from a study of beta chain features in type 1 diabetes. The study reverse transcribed the entire isolated RNA, so it sequenced expressed TCRB transcripts. Libraries were prepared by immunoSEQ multiplex PCR; TCRdb keeps only in-frame clonotypes and omits some of them. The table has about 24,000 clones, more than 60% seen once. V shed 5 bases and J shed 4 bases, with 16 bases lying between them. The CDR3 totals 15 residues. Germline V gene sequence: CDR1 SEHNR, CDR2 FQNEAQ (reference sequence). The sequence was collected from a woman aged 40 to 50 in good health. The sequenced material came from Tregs from blood. This chain connects TRBV7-9 to TRBJ2-3; tentatively, D is TRBD2 (6 bases). CDR3 coding DNA: TGTGCCAGCAGCCCCGCCGTGGGGGGAGCAGATACGCAGTATTTT. It specifies CASSPAVGGADTQYF.